Listed below are T cell receptor beta chains from one sample, sequenced in a study of cytomegalovirus exposure and HLA in healthy donors. Using immunoSEQ multiplex PCR, the repertoire was profiled, and TCRdb retains in-frame clones only, with some absent. The data show around 65,000 clones, roughly 78% seen once. Sequenced sample: PBMCs. These receptors all come from a woman aged 30 to 39 in good health and CMV-seronegative. The conserved cysteine and the conserved F or W are not part of the CDR3 here. The D gene is left open where the match is weak.

d_call,v_call,cdr3_aa
TRBD2,TRBV2,ASSRGWTSGTYEQF
-,TRBV4-2,ASSPTRGGAARETQY
-,TRBV6-6,ASSFLIRGYNEQF
TRBD1,TRBV6-5,ASSRQGGSYNEQF
-,TRBV6-5,ASRRVEGSSYEQY
TRBD1,TRBV27,ASSLQGGPQH
-,TRBV7-8,ASSLSGGNYGYT
TRBD1,TRBV7-8,ASSSQGRDQPQH
-,TRBV6-5,ASSYSRRVEAF
TRBD1,TRBV4-1,ASSTGLQGVSGNTIY
-,TRBV2,ASSVETSWRGDTQY
-,TRBV6-5,ASTPSGVNFEQY
TRBD1,TRBV25-1,ASSPPEGQGNEQF
TRBD1,TRBV9,ASGYGTGGSYEQY
TRBD1,TRBV6-5,ASSLQGVGMAQY
-,TRBV28,ASTSGGYNQPQH
TRBD1,TRBV7-2,ASSWTGGSQPQH
-,TRBV5-1,ASRPRDYQETQY
-,TRBV7-8,ASSFPGQETQY
TRBD1,TRBV29-1,SVRPPGGGEKLF
-,TRBV4-2,ASSQDPTGGYEQY
TRBD1,TRBV6-5,ASSLDRDSYEQY
TRBD2,TRBV4-1,ASRQAGTSRHNEQF
TRBD2,TRBV30,ARGLAGETQY
-,TRBV30,AHTSVNTGELF
-,TRBV11-2,ASSTSDRLWKETQY
-,TRBV27,ASSLLAGNTEAF
-,TRBV6-1,ASSERGRVNTEAF
-,TRBV21-1,ASSRRGSVENEQF
TRBD1,TRBV5-1,ASSFGTGYEQY
TRBD1,TRBV30,AWSKYRGRAQPQH
TRBD1,TRBV7-8,ASSLGQGGSIQY
-,TRBV2,ASSPGNGETQY
TRBD1,TRBV5-1,ASRGDRGRTEAF